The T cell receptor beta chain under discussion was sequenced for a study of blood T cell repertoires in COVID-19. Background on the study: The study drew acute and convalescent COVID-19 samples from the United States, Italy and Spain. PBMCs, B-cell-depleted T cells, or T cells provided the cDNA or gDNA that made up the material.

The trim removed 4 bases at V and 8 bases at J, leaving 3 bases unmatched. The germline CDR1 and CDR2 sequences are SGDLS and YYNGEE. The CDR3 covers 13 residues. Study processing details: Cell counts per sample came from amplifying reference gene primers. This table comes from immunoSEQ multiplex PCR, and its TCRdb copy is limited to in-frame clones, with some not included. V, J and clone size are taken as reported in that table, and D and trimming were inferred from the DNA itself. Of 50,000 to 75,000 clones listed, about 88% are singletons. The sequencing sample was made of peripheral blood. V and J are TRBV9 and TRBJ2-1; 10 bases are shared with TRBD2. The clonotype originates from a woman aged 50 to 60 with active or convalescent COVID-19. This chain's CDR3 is CASSPGLAHEQFF. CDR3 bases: TGTGCCAGCAGCCCGGGACTAGCGCATGAGCAGTTCTTC.